This entry features one T cell receptor beta chain sequence. Its antigen is currently not known. Per-nucleotide qualities are absent, and no much larger clonotype sits a single base away. This sample stems from a study of blood T cell repertoires in COVID-19 (dated by TCRdb to about 2020). Study-level background: Collaborator samples came from the United States, Italy and Spain and covered acute and convalescent phases of COVID-19. The material from the prospective study consisted of cDNA or gDNA derived from T cells, B-cell-depleted T cells, or PBMCs. Subjects who had been exposed to COVID-19, were actively infected with it, or had recovered from it provided the deeply sampled blood TCRbeta repertoires that made up the dataset. The repertoires were made available in a free public database intended to serve as a resource for research on the immune response to SARS-CoV-2. Samples were obtained from the ongoing ImmuneRACE study (first 160 participants) and from about 1,300 subjects provided by 6 global collaborators. Nearly every sample came with metadata listing a de-identified subject ID, COVID-19 status, age in years and sex. Where available, HLA class I and class II types were obtained from metadata supplied by the sample provider rather than from assay-based typing.

TCRbeta CDR3 regions were amplified from genomic DNA using the immunoSEQ Assay, a bias-controlled multiplex PCR. Processing in the source paper ran as follows. Within the assay, amplification of reference gene primers was used to estimate how many nucleated cells each sample contained. To quantify the absolute abundance of each unique TCRbeta CDR3 rearrangement, sequence reads were collapsed and filtered. For each sample, productive Simpson clonality was calculated by taking the square root of Simpson's diversity index across productive rearrangements. Entries here come from immuneACCESS through TCRdb and include only in-frame sequences with V and J called. Some clones fail to appear in such tables; in the studies checked, an unresolved V gene covers under half of the shortfall, and the cause of the remainder is unknown. The DNA was the basis for D and trimming; V, J and clone size are from that table. Recorded for this sample are 140,000 to 150,000 clones; approximately 78% of them occurred a single time. Together, the top ten hold 6% of the sample.

What the authors observed across the whole study: How much clinical and demographic metadata was included differed by source and by participant, and the metadata was provided uncurated.

V and J lose 5 bases and 4 bases, and a span of 11 bases separates them. According to the germline V gene, CDR1 reads SNHLY and CDR2 reads FYNNEI. The CDR3, cysteine through phenylalanine, is 13 amino acids long. Solely the CDR3 DNA is kept, with 39 bases framed from the first base. Enrolling through a virtual design, the prospective study's participants ranged in age from roughly 18 to 89 years and lived across some 23 United States geographic areas. Cohort assignment in the prospective study relied on participant-reported clinical history from a screening survey and a study questionnaire. Recovered participants in ImmuneRACE Cohort 3 were defined as having two consecutive negative NP/OP PCR tests, clearance from a healthcare professional, or resolution of symptoms. In the prospective study, whole blood, serum and a nasopharyngeal or oropharyngeal swab were collected from each participant by mobile phlebotomists. Prospective study participants could optionally give additional blood draws and questionnaires over an approximately 2-month period. Prospective study blood samples were shipped either frozen or at room temperature before DNA extraction.

The origin of this receptor is a woman aged 45 to 65 who had recovered from COVID-19. Sequenced sample: PBMCs or T cells enriched from blood (not recorded which). The chain is encoded by TRBV2 joined to TRBJ1-1; no D gene call is confident. The CDR3 amino acid sequence is: CASSLGGGTEAFF. The bases are TGTGCCAGCAGTCTAGGTGGTGGCACTGAAGCTTTCTTT.